Listed below are T cell receptor beta chains from one sample, sequenced in a study of blood T cells in healthy people across ages. Using its own MiXCR run on the 5' RACE reads, TCRdb lists one record per CDR3 protein. The sample shows 1.5 million to 1.8 million distinct CDR3 sequences, roughly 43% of them seen only once. The specimen was blood. The receptors come from a woman in her late teens or twenties in good health. Both conserved end residues are part of each CDR3. A D gene is named only where the DNA matches it firmly. Clone size appears in some rows only: once, few, many, or a class for an expanded clone.

v_gene: TRBV19; j_gene: TRBJ1-1; abundance: .; d_gene: TRBD1; CDR3nt: TGTGCCACTCAGCAGGGGGGCCCGGCGAACACTGAAGCTTTCTTT; CDR3aa: CATQQGGPANTEAFF
v_gene: TRBV6-2/TRBV6-3; j_gene: TRBJ2-5; abundance: few; d_gene: .; CDR3nt: TGTGCCAGCAGGGTCGGTTGGGGTAATGAGCAGTACTTC; CDR3aa: CASRVGWGNEQYF
v_gene: TRBV11-2; j_gene: TRBJ2-2; abundance: .; d_gene: .; CDR3nt: TGTGCCAGCAGCCCCAGACTCGGAAAAGGGGAGCTGTTTTTT; CDR3aa: CASSPRLGKGELFF
v_gene: TRBV12-3/TRBV12-4; j_gene: TRBJ1-1; abundance: .; d_gene: TRBD1; CDR3nt: TGTGCCAGCAGTCCCGATACAGGGGGACGTACTGAAGCTTTCTTT; CDR3aa: CASSPDTGGRTEAFF
v_gene: TRBV24-1; j_gene: TRBJ2-3; abundance: .; d_gene: .; CDR3nt: TGTGCCACCAGTGACCCTAAACCCTCAGGGATGAATACGCAGTATTTT; CDR3aa: CATSDPKPSGMNTQYF
v_gene: TRBV7-9; j_gene: TRBJ2-7; abundance: few; d_gene: .; CDR3nt: TGTGCCAGCAGCTCGGTCCGACGGGCCTACGAGCAGTACTTC; CDR3aa: CASSSVRRAYEQYF
v_gene: TRBV9; j_gene: TRBJ1-1; abundance: .; d_gene: TRBD1; CDR3nt: TGTGCCAGCAGCACGGGGGGACAGGTGAACACTGAAGCTTTCTTT; CDR3aa: CASSTGGQVNTEAFF
v_gene: TRBV16; j_gene: TRBJ1-4; abundance: .; d_gene: .; CDR3nt: TGTGCCAGCAGCCAAGCGGGAGGTCGAGGGGGAAAACTGTTTTTT; CDR3aa: CASSQAGGRGGKLFF
v_gene: TRBV7-9; j_gene: TRBJ2-5; abundance: many; d_gene: TRBD1; CDR3nt: TGTGCCAGCAGCTTAGGGACAGGGAAAGAGACCCAGTACTTC; CDR3aa: CASSLGTGKETQYF
v_gene: TRBV12-5; j_gene: TRBJ1-4; abundance: .; d_gene: .; CDR3nt: TGTGCTAGTGGCCCAAAATCCTGTACCGGGGGCAGGGGTGAAAAACTGTTTTTT; CDR3aa: CASGPKSCTGGRGEKLFF
v_gene: TRBV3-1; j_gene: TRBJ1-1; abundance: once; d_gene: .; CDR3nt: TGTGCCAGCAGCGCAATGGAGGGGGTGAACACTGAAGCTTTCTTT; CDR3aa: CASSAMEGVNTEAFF
v_gene: TRBV29-1; j_gene: TRBJ1-1; abundance: few; d_gene: TRBD1; CDR3nt: TGCAGCGTTGAAGATTCGGCAGGGGGGATCACTGAAGCTTTCTTT; CDR3aa: CSVEDSAGGITEAFF
v_gene: TRBV27; j_gene: TRBJ2-7; abundance: many; d_gene: .; CDR3nt: TGTGCCAGCAGTTCCCTCGGTGGCGAGCAGTACTTC; CDR3aa: CASSSLGGEQYF
v_gene: TRBV27; j_gene: TRBJ2-2; abundance: .; d_gene: .; CDR3nt: TGTGCCAGCAGTACCAGGGATTACACCGGGGAGCTGTTTTTT; CDR3aa: CASSTRDYTGELFF
v_gene: TRBV5-1; j_gene: TRBJ1-1; abundance: many; d_gene: .; CDR3nt: TGCGCCAGCAGCTTGGAACAGGGTAACACTGAAGCTTTCTTT; CDR3aa: CASSLEQGNTEAFF
v_gene: TRBV24-1; j_gene: TRBJ2-7; abundance: .; d_gene: .; CDR3nt: TGTGCCACCAGTGAAGGCAGCTCCTACAATGAGCAGTACTTC; CDR3aa: CATSEGSSYNEQYF
v_gene: TRBV7-9; j_gene: TRBJ1-5; abundance: few; d_gene: .; CDR3nt: TGTGCCAGCAGCTCGCGAGGGGACAATCAGCCCCAGCATTTT; CDR3aa: CASSSRGDNQPQHF
v_gene: TRBV4-2; j_gene: TRBJ2-3; abundance: few; d_gene: .; CDR3nt: TGTGCCAGCAGCCCTCCCCTGCAGGGGACTTACACAGATACGCAGTATTTT; CDR3aa: CASSPPLQGTYTDTQYF
v_gene: TRBV5-1; j_gene: TRBJ2-1; abundance: .; d_gene: TRBD2; CDR3nt: TGCGCCAGCAGCTTGCTAGCGGGAGGTAGTGAGCAGTTCTTC; CDR3aa: CASSLLAGGSEQFF
v_gene: TRBV7-9; j_gene: TRBJ1-1; abundance: many; d_gene: .; CDR3nt: TGTGCCAGCAGCCCAGGGACGGCCATGAACACTGAAGCTTTCTTT; CDR3aa: CASSPGTAMNTEAFF
v_gene: TRBV7-9; j_gene: TRBJ2-1; abundance: .; d_gene: TRBD2; CDR3nt: TGTGCCAGCAGCTATGAGACTAGCGGGGGGGCTGGTGAGCAGTTCTTC; CDR3aa: CASSYETSGGAGEQFF
v_gene: TRBV7-2; j_gene: TRBJ2-1; abundance: .; d_gene: .; CDR3nt: TGTGCCAGCAGCTTAGCTGCCGGGATTCCGTACAATGAGCAGTTCTTC; CDR3aa: CASSLAAGIPYNEQFF
v_gene: TRBV7-7; j_gene: TRBJ2-7; abundance: .; d_gene: TRBD2; CDR3nt: TGTGCTAGCAGCTTAGAGGTAGCGGGGGGCTACAATGAGCAGTACTTC; CDR3aa: CASSLEVAGGYNEQYF
v_gene: TRBV2; j_gene: TRBJ2-2; abundance: .; d_gene: TRBD2; CDR3nt: TGTGCCAGCACTCCGACTAGCGGGGGGGCCGGCGACACCGGGGAGCTGTTTTTT; CDR3aa: CASTPTSGGAGDTGELFF
v_gene: TRBV2; j_gene: TRBJ2-1; abundance: .; d_gene: TRBD2; CDR3nt: TGTGCCAGCAGTGAAACCCCCTCCTTAGAGGGACTAGCGGAGTACTCCTACAATGAGCAGTTCTTC; CDR3aa: CASSETPSLEGLAEYSYNEQFF
v_gene: TRBV4-3; j_gene: TRBJ1-2; abundance: .; d_gene: TRBD1; CDR3nt: TGCGCCAGCAGCCAAGTTGGGCAGGGGGCTGGCTACACCTTC; CDR3aa: CASSQVGQGAGYTF
v_gene: TRBV4-1; j_gene: TRBJ1-1; abundance: few; d_gene: .; CDR3nt: TGCGCCAGCAGCCAAGGTTTTATGGGTCCTGAAGCTTTCTTT; CDR3aa: CASSQGFMGPEAFF
v_gene: TRBV7-2; j_gene: TRBJ2-2; abundance: .; d_gene: TRBD2; CDR3nt: TGTGCCAGCAGCTTACAACTAGCGGGCCTTCCTTACACCGGGGAGCTGTTTTTT; CDR3aa: CASSLQLAGLPYTGELFF
v_gene: TRBV5-1; j_gene: TRBJ1-2; abundance: few; d_gene: TRBD1; CDR3nt: TGCGCCAGCAGACAGACAGGGGACAGCTATGGCTACACCTTC; CDR3aa: CASRQTGDSYGYTF
v_gene: TRBV5-1; j_gene: TRBJ2-1; abundance: .; d_gene: .; CDR3nt: TGCGCCAGCAGCTTGGGTCAGGGTCTCTACAATGAGCAGTTCTTC; CDR3aa: CASSLGQGLYNEQFF
v_gene: TRBV7-2; j_gene: TRBJ2-7; abundance: few; d_gene: .; CDR3nt: TGTGCCAGCAGGCCAACCTGGAGGAGCTCCTACGAGCAGTACTTC; CDR3aa: CASRPTWRSSYEQYF
v_gene: TRBV20-1; j_gene: TRBJ1-1; abundance: few; d_gene: .; CDR3nt: TGCAGTGCTAGGGCTCCGACAGGAAAGAACACTGAAGCTTTCTTT; CDR3aa: CSARAPTGKNTEAFF
v_gene: TRBV12-3/TRBV12-4; j_gene: TRBJ1-1; abundance: .; d_gene: .; CDR3nt: TGTGCCAGCAGGGTCTTGGAGGGGACTGAAGCTTTCTTT; CDR3aa: CASRVLEGTEAFF
v_gene: TRBV3-1; j_gene: TRBJ2-3; abundance: many; d_gene: TRBD2; CDR3nt: TGTGCCAGCAACCTAGCGGGGTCCCCCGTGGATACGCAGTATTTT; CDR3aa: CASNLAGSPVDTQYF
v_gene: TRBV9; j_gene: TRBJ2-7; abundance: .; d_gene: .; CDR3nt: TGTGCCAGCAGCGTGTCGGGGGCGGGCTACGAGCAGTACTTC; CDR3aa: CASSVSGAGYEQYF
v_gene: TRBV6-2/TRBV6-3; j_gene: TRBJ2-5; abundance: .; d_gene: .; CDR3nt: TGTGCCAGCAGTTATTTCGGTCAAGAGACCCAGTACTTC; CDR3aa: CASSYFGQETQYF
v_gene: TRBV29-1; j_gene: TRBJ1-5; abundance: .; d_gene: TRBD1; CDR3nt: TGCAGCGTTGCAAACACAGGGGCGGGTCAGCCCCAGCATTTT; CDR3aa: CSVANTGAGQPQHF
v_gene: TRBV29-1; j_gene: TRBJ2-7; abundance: .; d_gene: .; CDR3nt: TGCAGCGTTCGGGGGTCTGGTAGCTACGAGCAGTACTTC; CDR3aa: CSVRGSGSYEQYF
v_gene: TRBV27; j_gene: TRBJ1-1; abundance: few; d_gene: TRBD1; CDR3nt: TGTGCCAGCAGTTCAGCTCACAGGGGGACAGAGGGAGCTTTCTTT; CDR3aa: CASSSAHRGTEGAFF
v_gene: TRBV29-1; j_gene: TRBJ2-5; abundance: few; d_gene: .; CDR3nt: TGCAGCGTTGAAGATCCCGGCATCTTAGAGACCCAGTACTTC; CDR3aa: CSVEDPGILETQYF
v_gene: TRBV30; j_gene: TRBJ2-2; abundance: .; d_gene: .; CDR3nt: TGTGCCTGGAGTATTTCCGCGAACACCGGGGAGCTGTTTTTT; CDR3aa: CAWSISANTGELFF
v_gene: TRBV29-1; j_gene: TRBJ2-1; abundance: .; d_gene: .; CDR3nt: TGCAGCGTTGAGCCTAGCGCATTCCAAGAGACCCAGTTCTTC; CDR3aa: CSVEPSAFQETQFF
v_gene: TRBV29-1; j_gene: TRBJ2-3; abundance: .; d_gene: .; CDR3nt: TGCAGCGTTGTTAGAAGCCTTAGCACAGATACGCAGTATTTT; CDR3aa: CSVVRSLSTDTQYF
v_gene: TRBV12-5; j_gene: TRBJ2-3; abundance: .; d_gene: .; CDR3nt: TGTGCTAGTGGTTTCCAGGGGACAGATACGCAGTATTTT; CDR3aa: CASGFQGTDTQYF
v_gene: TRBV19; j_gene: TRBJ1-2; abundance: .; d_gene: .; CDR3nt: TGTGCCAGTACTGAAGCTGGTGGCTACACCTTC; CDR3aa: CASTEAGGYTF
v_gene: TRBV7-9; j_gene: TRBJ1-1; abundance: .; d_gene: .; CDR3nt: TGTGCCAGCAGCTTTCAGGGTGTAGGGACTGAAGCTTTCTTT; CDR3aa: CASSFQGVGTEAFF
v_gene: TRBV12-3/TRBV12-4; j_gene: TRBJ2-1; abundance: .; d_gene: .; CDR3nt: TGTGCCAGCAGACCCGGGCCAAGCTCCTACAATGAGCAGTTCTTC; CDR3aa: CASRPGPSSYNEQFF
v_gene: TRBV29-1; j_gene: TRBJ2-5; abundance: once; d_gene: TRBD1; CDR3nt: TGCAGCGCCGGGACAGCACAAGAGACCCAGTACTTC; CDR3aa: CSAGTAQETQYF
v_gene: TRBV10-3; j_gene: TRBJ2-3; abundance: .; d_gene: .; CDR3nt: TGTGCCATCAGTGAGGCGAGGGGCAGGGCTACGCAGTATTTT; CDR3aa: CAISEARGRATQYF
v_gene: TRBV3-1; j_gene: TRBJ2-5; abundance: .; d_gene: TRBD2; CDR3nt: TGTGCCAGCAGCCCCGGACTAGTTGGGACCCAGTACTTC; CDR3aa: CASSPGLVGTQYF
v_gene: TRBV24-1; j_gene: TRBJ2-1; abundance: .; d_gene: TRBD1; CDR3nt: TGTGCCACCAGTGATTCCGGGACAGGGTGGTCCAATGAGCAGTTCTTC; CDR3aa: CATSDSGTGWSNEQFF
v_gene: TRBV7-8; j_gene: TRBJ2-1; abundance: .; d_gene: TRBD1; CDR3nt: TGTGCCAGCAGCTCTTTGACAGGGACGAATGAGCAGTTCTTC; CDR3aa: CASSSLTGTNEQFF
v_gene: TRBV29-1; j_gene: TRBJ2-2; abundance: .; d_gene: .; CDR3nt: TGCAGCGTTGAAGTTCAGGGAGAAGCCGGGGAGCTGTTTTTT; CDR3aa: CSVEVQGEAGELFF
v_gene: TRBV7-2; j_gene: TRBJ1-2; abundance: few; d_gene: .; CDR3nt: TGTGCCAGCAGCTTAGCGCTTCAAGGGAAGTATGGCTACACCTTC; CDR3aa: CASSLALQGKYGYTF
v_gene: TRBV4-1; j_gene: TRBJ2-3; abundance: .; d_gene: .; CDR3nt: TGCGCCAGCAGCCAACCCCGACAGGATGTAACAGATACGCAGTATTTT; CDR3aa: CASSQPRQDVTDTQYF
v_gene: TRBV6-6; j_gene: TRBJ2-1; abundance: .; d_gene: TRBD2; CDR3nt: TGTGCCAGCAGTTCGACTAGCGGGAAGACCAACGAGCAGTTCTTC; CDR3aa: CASSSTSGKTNEQFF
v_gene: TRBV6-1; j_gene: TRBJ1-5; abundance: .; d_gene: .; CDR3nt: TGTGCCAGCAGTGAACATCCCAATCAGCCCCAGCATTTT; CDR3aa: CASSEHPNQPQHF